This entry features one T cell receptor (beta chain) sequence. The junction and the germline gene differ at one end; a read error may be behind it. The sample belongs to a study of tumor-infiltrating lymphocytes in primary liver carcinoma. The input was 500 ng total RNA; TCR beta cDNA was made from it with a constant-region primer. ARM-PCR was slightly modified, and three nested multiplex PCR rounds with it gave rise to the TCR beta libraries. Amplification in the first two PCR rounds was performed using TRBV1-TRBV30 forward primers and a C-beta reverse primer for approximately 10 cycles each. TCRdb called the multiplex PCR reads again in MiXCR, with one record for every CDR3 protein. This repertoire shows about 210,000 distinct CDR3 sequences, just under 85% found once; its top ten account for approximately 18%. The CDR3 consists of 19 residues. Germline loops: CDR1 MNHNY, CDR2 SVGAGI (reference sequence).

Unsorted bulk tissue (roughly 17-33 mg) underwent RNA and DNA co-extraction. The receptor comes from a man aged 40-49 years with primary liver carcinoma and hepatitis B virus infection. This chain uses TRBV6-6 with TRBJ2-1; 7 bases are a match to TRBD2. Sequenced: tumor tissue from primary liver carcinoma. In DNA form, the CDR3 reads TGTGCCAGCAGTTACGCACTAGCGTGGGGATCGAGCTCCTACGATGAGCAGTTCTTC. As protein: CASSYALAWGSSSYDEQFF.